This T cell receptor (beta chain) was recorded in a study of T-cell reconstitution after alpha-beta-depleted transplantation in children. Researchers prepared the TCRbeta library using unique molecular identifiers, the study reports. Each CDR3 protein gets one entry after TCRdb re-called the PCR reads with MiXCR. In the table there are nearly 200,000 distinct CDR3 sequences, roughly 6.3% of which are singletons. The CDR3 is 15 residues long. V gave up 6 bases and J gave up 2 bases; unmatched junction bases: 5. Germline V gene data show CDR1 as LGHNA and CDR2 as YSLEER. This clonotype was found many times. Its antigen is unknown. Study-level results: One year post-transplant, T-cell counts and diversity were largely derived from T cells produced anew. Several hundred expanded graft clones reportedly were the source of alpha-beta T cells about two months after transplant. The high TCRbeta diversity at day 60 in some patients came from surviving recipient T cells and thymic progenitors.

This receptor was taken from a girl under three years old with combined immunodeficiency, due to receive a stem cell transplant. The chain carries TRBV4-3 and TRBJ2-5; 11 bases match TRBD2. The sample in question was PBMCs, obtained before TCRalphabeta/CD19-depleted stem cell transplant. This chain's CDR3 is CASSLGTSGQETQYF. Written as DNA, the CDR3 is TGCGCCAGCAGTCTAGGGACTAGCGGACAAGAGACCCAGTACTTC.